The next 18 T cell receptor beta chains were all read from a single sample in a study of blood T cell repertoires in COVID-19. Assay used: immunoSEQ multiplex PCR; TCRdb lists only in-frame clones, some missing. Counted here are 280,000 or so clones, approximately 89% occurring once; the ten biggest clones make up roughly 2.9%. Sequencing was carried out using PBMCs or T cells enriched from blood (not recorded which). The receptor set was obtained from a woman aged 45-59 years who had been exposed to COVID-19.

The J gene is TRBJ2-7, the V gene TRBV5-1; 8 bases line up with TRBD1. This CDR3 is built from 15 residues. V shed 7 bases, J shed 2 bases, and the junction held 11 bases outside the gene matches. Per the germline V gene, CDR1 is SGHRS and CDR2 is YFSETQ. CDR3: CASSPYRQGTYEQYF. CDR3 nucleotide sequence: TGCGCCAGCTCCCCCTACAGACAGGGGACCTACGAGCAGTACTTC.

V is TRBV19 and J is TRBJ2-7, with 7 positions matching TRBD1. The CDR3 consists of 13 residues. Germline CDR1 LNHDA, CDR2 SQIVND (reference sequence). Trimming cost V 8 bases and J 7 bases; bases outside gene matches: 11. As DNA, the CDR3 is TGTGCCAGTGGGACAGACTACTCAGGGGAGCAGTACTTC. It codes for CASGTDYSGEQYF.

J is TRBJ2-1 and V is TRBV15, with a possible D match to TRBD1 (5 bases). Germline V gene lookup returns CDR1 LNHNV and CDR2 YYDKDF (reference sequence). The V and J ends lost 3 bases and 9 bases respectively, with 9 bases between them. The CDR3 has 12 residues. The CDR3 DNA is TGTGCCACCAGCAGCGGAAGGGGTGAGCAGTTCTTC. It is translated as CATSSGRGEQFF.

This rearrangement joins TRBV2 to TRBJ1-5; 7 bases agree with TRBD1. Germline values: CDR1 SNHLY, CDR2 FYNNEI. CDR3 length: 14 residues. V dropped 9 bases and J dropped 6; count of bases not matched to a gene: 11. In DNA form, the CDR3 reads TGTGCCAGTACCGGGACAGCAAAGGCTCAGCCCCAGCATTTT. Its translation: CASTGTAKAQPQHF.

The chain uses TRBV6-5 and TRBJ1-2; TRBD1 might be the D (6 bases). CDR3 size: 15 residues. V lost 7 bases and J 2 bases, leaving 17 bases between the germline ends. Per germline, CDR1 MNHEY and CDR2 SVGAGI. The CDR3 spells CASTLMPGANYGYTF. The CDR3 bases are TGTGCCAGCACCTTGATGCCAGGGGCGAACTATGGCTACACCTTC.

The CDR3 loop reads CAWSLRGRPIEQYF. The CDR3 region has the DNA TGTGCCTGGAGTCTCAGGGGGCGACCGATCGAGCAGTACTTC. The rearrangement uses TRBV30 and TRBJ2-7, with 8 bases fitting TRBD1. With V trimmed by 2 bases and J by 6 bases, 9 bases remained unmatched. Germline CDR1 is GTSNPN and CDR2 is SVGIG (reference sequence). The CDR3 covers 14 residues. The full variable domain, completed using reference TRBV30 and TRBJ2-7, is SQTIHQWPATLVQPVGSPLSLECTVEGTSNPNLYWYRQAAGRGLQLLFYSVGIGQISSEVPQNLSASRPQDRQFILSSKKLLLSDSGFYLCAWSLRGRPIEQYFGPGTRLTVT.

The chain carries TRBV4-2 and TRBJ2-3; D is possibly TRBD2 (6 bases). V was shortened by 0 bases and J by 0 bases, with 25 bases between the two germline ends. This CDR3 is built from 21 residues. CDR1 is LGHNA and CDR2 is YNFKEQ in the germline V gene. As DNA, the CDR3 is TGTGCCAGCAGCCAAGATCTAGTCCGGAGGGCAGCACCCTCTAGCACAGATACGCAGTATTTT. Its protein is CASSQDLVRRAAPSSTDTQYF.

The genes are TRBV27 and TRBJ1-5; 7 bases are shared with TRBD1. Germline trimming cut 1 base from V and 6 bases from J; bases unmatched to any gene: 9. The CDR3 has 16 residues. In germline, CDR1 is MNHEY, CDR2 SMNVEV (reference sequence). CDR3 region: CASSLYYRGPGQPQHF. The CDR3 nucleotides read TGTGCCAGCAGTTTATATTATAGGGGGCCGGGTCAGCCCCAGCATTTT.

The chain has TRBV29-1 and TRBJ2-3; 14 bases map to TRBD2. Losses at the gene ends were 4 bases for V and 5 bases for J; bases not matched to a gene: 5. The CDR3 is 15 amino acids. Germline V CDR1 and CDR2: SQVTM, ANQGSEA. The CDR3 nucleotides read TGCAGCGTTGGGACTAGCGGGGGGCCCATAGATACGCAGTATTTT. This gives the protein CSVGTSGGPIDTQYF.

This chain links TRBV27 with TRBJ2-2; 8 nucleotides agree with TRBD1. Trimming cost V 0 bases and J 7 bases; bases outside gene matches: 4. The CDR3 extends over 15 amino acids. Germline CDR1 MNHEY, CDR2 SMNVEV (reference sequence). This chain's CDR3 is CASSLSTGVIGELFF. The CDR3 DNA follows: TGTGCCAGCAGTTTATCGACAGGGGTTATCGGGGAGCTGTTTTTT.

The CDR3 DNA reads TGCGCCAGCAGCTTGGAAGGGGGAGAGACTAACTATGGCTACACCTTC. It encodes CASSLEGGETNYGYTF. V usage is TRBV5-1 and J usage is TRBJ1-2; tentatively, D is TRBD1 (6 bases). The CDR3 covers 16 residues. Germline values: CDR1 SGHRS, CDR2 YFSETQ. V dropped 0 bases and J dropped 0 bases, with 12 bases sitting between them.

The chain combines TRBV27 with TRBJ2-1, with 7 nucleotides matching TRBD1. The ends lost 4 bases at V and 1 base at J; junction bases unmatched: 1. The V gene's germline CDR1 is MNHEY and CDR2 SMNVEV (reference sequence). The CDR3 has 14 amino acids. The CDR3 protein is CASSSTGSYNEQFF. In DNA form, the CDR3 reads TGTGCCAGCAGTTCGACAGGGTCCTACAATGAGCAGTTCTTC.

This clone turned up a few times. An end of the junction does not agree with germline; a read error may underlie this. The CDR3 bases are TGTGCTAGCAGCTTGGTTGTAGGGGCACTAACGGGCGAGCAGTACTTC. It yields the protein CASSLVVGALTGEQYF. The V gene is TRBV7-7, the J gene TRBJ2-7; D is possibly TRBD1 (5 bases). Germline CDR1 is SSHAT and CDR2 is FNYEAQ (reference sequence). This CDR3 spans 16 amino acids.

The chain employs TRBV19 and TRBJ2-5; 8 nucleotides match TRBD1. Per the germline V gene, CDR1 is LNHDA and CDR2 is SQIVND (reference sequence). CDR3 length: 13 residues. Germline trimming cut 3 bases from V and 5 bases from J; bases unmatched to any gene: 2. CDR3 nucleotide sequence: TGTGCCAGTAGTATGACAGGGGTGGAGACCCAGTACTTC. It encodes CASSMTGVETQYF.

This chain connects TRBV15 to TRBJ1-2; a weak D match, TRBD1 (6 bases). The CDR3 is made up of 16 amino acids. Germline lookup yields CDR1 LNHNV and CDR2 YYDKDF (reference sequence). V was shortened by 2 bases and J by 7 bases, with 20 bases between the two germline ends. This CDR3 is CATSRPRGQLGGGYTF. The CDR3 nucleotides are TGTGCCACCAGCAGACCCCGAGGACAGTTAGGCGGTGGCTACACCTTC. Looking up the rest from reference TRBV15 and TRBJ1-2 gives the full variable domain: DAMVIQNPRYQVTQFGKPVTLSCSQTLNHNVMYWYQQKSSQAPKLLFHYYDKDFNNEADTPDNFQSRRPNTSFCFLDIRSPGLGDTAMYLCATSRPRGQLGGGYTFGSGTRLTVV.

CDR3 sequence: CASSYSGQGTGNTQYF. CDR3 coding DNA: TGTGCCAGCAGTTACTCAGGACAGGGGACGGGGAATACGCAGTATTTT. This chain joins TRBV6-5 and TRBJ2-3; 9 positions match TRBD1. Germline CDR1 MNHEY, CDR2 SVGAGI. Trimming took 0 bases from V and 7 from J; bases not matched to a gene: 8. This CDR3 contains 16 residues.

The genes are TRBV6-2 or TRBV6-3 and TRBJ1-6; 8 nucleotides match TRBD1. Trimming cost V 5 bases and J 6 bases; bases outside gene matches: 6. Germline V gives CDR1 MNHEY, CDR2 SVGEGT. CDR3 length: 15 residues. The CDR3 DNA reads TGTGCCAGCAGTCTGGACAGGGCCCTTAATTCACCCCTCCACTTT. It is translated as CASSLDRALNSPLHF.

The chain joins TRBV30 to TRBJ2-7; 7 positions agree with TRBD1. CDR1 GTSNPN and CDR2 SVGIG come from the germline V gene (reference sequence). This CDR3 has 11 residues. The V and J ends lost 4 bases and 7 bases, in that order; junction bases with no gene match: 4. CDR3 in amino acids: CAWTSGGEQYF. CDR3 nucleotides: TGTGCCTGGACGTCAGGGGGAGAGCAGTACTTC.